This T cell receptor beta chain was sequenced for a study of CD8 T cells in ankylosing spondylitis. The table lists this clonotype with many counts. Antigen unknown. TCR beta libraries were made by quantitative 5'-RACE with molecular barcodes. TCRdb processed the 5' RACE reads anew with MiXCR; each CDR3 protein has one entry. The repertoire consists of fewer than 250,000 distinct CDR3 sequences, with roughly a tenth occurring once and the leading ten covering 2.5% to 3%. Study-wide findings and caveats: Ankylosing spondylitis blood appeared to carry a characteristic TCR beta motif of 7 or 8 highly homologous variants. Certain motif variants had earlier been reported in reactive arthritis synovial fluid and blood.

The CDR3 runs to 15 residues. Germline CDR1 is SGHKS and CDR2 is YYEKEE (reference sequence). The V gene end was trimmed by 1 base and the J gene end by 6 bases; junction bases not matched to a gene: 4. This sequence was found in a male donor with ankylosing spondylitis or in good health (not recorded which). The sequencing sample was made of blood, either unsorted or a sorted T cell fraction (not recorded which). This rearrangement joins TRBV5-5 to TRBJ1-6, with TRBD1 matching 7 bases. CDR3 sequence (DNA): TGTGCCAGCAGCTTGTCCAGGGGGACTAATTCACCCCTCCACTTT. This codes for CASSLSRGTNSPLHF.